Sequencing of this T cell receptor beta chain was carried out in a study of CD8 T cells in Susac syndrome. Looked up from germline, CDR1 is SGHRS and CDR2 is YFSETQ. V lost 0 bases and J lost 5, with 13 bases in between. This CDR3 region has 15 residues. RNA totalling roughly 0.45 to 1 ug underwent reverse transcription with random hexamers. The CDR3 of TCR beta was amplified by immunoSEQ multiplex PCR across 54 Vbeta and 13 Jbeta. TCRdb analysed the immunoSEQ multiplex PCR reads with MiXCR anew, one entry per CDR3 protein. The sample lists 150,000 to 200,000 distinct CDR3 sequences, around 95% seen once, with about 0.13% in the top ten. Through negative isolation, CD4+ and CD8+ T cells were obtained, while TEMRA cells were enriched using FACS.

The source material was CD4+ T cells from PBMCs. The chain joins TRBV5-1 to TRBJ2-3, with no clear D. The receptor was derived from a human donor with Susac syndrome. CDR3 sequence: CASSLAAQREDTQYF. The CDR3 nucleotides read TGCGCCAGCAGCTTGGCGGCCCAGCGTGAAGATACGCAGTATTTT.